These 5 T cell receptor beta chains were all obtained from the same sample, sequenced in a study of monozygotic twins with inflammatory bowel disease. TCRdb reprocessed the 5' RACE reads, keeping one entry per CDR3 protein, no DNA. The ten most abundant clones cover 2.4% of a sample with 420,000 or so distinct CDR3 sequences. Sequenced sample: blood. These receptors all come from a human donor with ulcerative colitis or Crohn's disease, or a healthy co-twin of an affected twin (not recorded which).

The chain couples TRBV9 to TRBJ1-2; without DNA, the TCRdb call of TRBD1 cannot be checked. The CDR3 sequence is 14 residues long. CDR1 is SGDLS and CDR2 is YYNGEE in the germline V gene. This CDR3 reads CASTIDQGGFGYTF. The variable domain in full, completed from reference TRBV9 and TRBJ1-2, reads DSGVTQTPKHLITATGQRVTLRCSPRSGDLSVYWYQQSLDQGLQFLIQYYNGEERAKGNILERFSAQQFPDLHSELNLSSLELGDSALYFCASTIDQGGFGYTFGSGTRLTVV.

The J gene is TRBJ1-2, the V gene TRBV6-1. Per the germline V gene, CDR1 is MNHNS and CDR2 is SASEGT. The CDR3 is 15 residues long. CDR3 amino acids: CASREGQRPNYGYTF.

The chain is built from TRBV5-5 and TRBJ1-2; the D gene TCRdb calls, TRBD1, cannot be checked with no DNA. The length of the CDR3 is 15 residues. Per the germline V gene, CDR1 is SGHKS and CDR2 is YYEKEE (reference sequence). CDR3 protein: CASSRTEQSNYGYTF.

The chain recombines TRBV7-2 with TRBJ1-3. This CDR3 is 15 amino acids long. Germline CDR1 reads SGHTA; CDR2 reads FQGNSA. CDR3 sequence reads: CASSLESRAGNTIYF.

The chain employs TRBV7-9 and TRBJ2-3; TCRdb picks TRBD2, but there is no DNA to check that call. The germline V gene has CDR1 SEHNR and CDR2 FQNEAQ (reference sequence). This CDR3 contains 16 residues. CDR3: CASSSFSGRYTDTQYF.